Below, one T cell receptor (beta chain) is given with its context. The antigen remains unidentified. These data belong to a study of cytomegalovirus exposure and HLA in healthy donors. Study-wide points: Confirmation in vitro established that a few CMV-associated chains were specific for CMV antigens. The study recorded 164 TCR beta chains that were cytomegalovirus-associated. As a later analysis revealed, most CMV-associated TCR beta chains appeared HLA-restricted.

The PCR made use of 60 Vbeta and 13 Jbeta primers. Clones were sequenced by immunoSEQ multiplex PCR, and TCRdb holds only the in-frame ones, with some missing. The sample yields some 170,000 clones, approximately 88% seen once. The CDR3 spans 15 residues. J gave up 4 bases and V 6 bases, and 9 bases lay outside the gene matches. Germline V gene lookup returns CDR1 LNHDA and CDR2 SQIVND (reference sequence). This clonotype was obtained from a woman younger than 45 in good health and CMV-seronegative. The V call is TRBV19, the J call TRBJ2-7; 10 bases are shared with TRBD1. Sequencing input: PBMCs. CDR3 in amino acids: CASRKGQGRRYEQYF. In nucleotides, the CDR3 is TGTGCCAGTAGGAAGGGACAGGGGAGGAGGTACGAGCAGTACTTC. The entire variable domain, with the rest obtained from reference TRBV19 and TRBJ2-7, is as follows: DGGITQSPKYLFRKEGQNVTLSCEQNLNHDAMYWYRQDPGQGLRLIYYSQIVNDFQKGDIAEGYSVSREKKESFPLTVTSAQKNPTAFYLCASRKGQGRRYEQYFGPGTRLTVT.